These 22 T cell receptor beta chains share one sample of origin, sequenced in a study of vaccination and CD4 T cells after COVID-19. The treatment denotes: 10-day PBMC culture with coronavirus spike peptide pools or control peptides (ViraFEST assay). No antigen has been assigned to these receptors. CD4+ T cells that had been cultured provided DNA sequenced with the Oncomine TCR Beta short-read assay. Each CDR3 protein is one row after TCRdb ran MiXCR on the PCR reads. Of some 22,000 distinct CDR3 sequences listed, 55% to 65% were seen once; the top ten hold around 23%. This sample comprised CD4+ T cells from blood, cultured in vitro, obtained before SARS-CoV-2 vaccination. These receptors all come from a human donor who received a COVID-19 vaccine.

This clonotype was recorded a few times. The V and J genes are TRBV6-5 and TRBJ1-2; TRBD1 agrees at 10 bases. V shed 4 bases and J 4 bases; nucleotides not matched to a gene: 9. The CDR3 length is 16 residues. Germline V CDR1 and CDR2: MNHEY, SVGAGI. CDR3 protein: CASSSWTGGDGYGYTF. The CDR3, as DNA: TGTGCCAGCAGTTCTTGGACAGGGGGGGACGGCTATGGCTACACCTTC.

The chain links TRBV7-9 to TRBJ1-3; no clear D gene. This CDR3 is built from 17 residues. Looked up from germline, CDR1 is SEHNR and CDR2 is FQNEAQ (reference sequence). Trimming left V 4 bases short and J 1 base short, with 17 bases between. This CDR3 is CASSSSNRDLSGNTIYF. CDR3 in DNA: TGTGCCAGCAGCTCTTCCAACCGGGATCTATCTGGAAACACCATATATTTT.

This clonotype was counted once. The chain combines TRBV5-1 with TRBJ2-3; D is possibly TRBD1 (6 bases). V was pared by 6 bases and J by 1 base, with 15 bases between. Germline CDR1 and CDR2: SGHRS and YFSETQ. This CDR3 is 15 amino acids long. In DNA, the CDR3 is TGCGCCAGCAATAACGGACAGTTCGGCACAGATACGCAGTATTTT. Its protein is CASNNGQFGTDTQYF.

This clonotype was found a few times. The rearrangement links TRBV18 to TRBJ2-7; D unclear. Trimming took 3 bases from V and 3 from J, leaving 9 bases between them. This CDR3 comprises 13 residues. Germline V lookup: CDR1 KGHSH, CDR2 LQKENI. The CDR3 DNA is TGTGCCAGCTCACCTGACAACCGCTACGAGCAGTACTTC. Translation: CASSPDNRYEQYF.

Here the CDR3 DNA reads TGTGCCAGCAGTTACCGACAGGAAGCTTTCTTT. It yields the protein CASSYRQEAFF. This chain connects TRBV6-5 to TRBJ1-1; D perhaps matches TRBD1 (5 bases). The CDR3 extends over 11 amino acids. Germline CDR1 reads MNHEY; CDR2 reads SVGAGI. V was trimmed by 2 bases and J by 8 bases, leaving 6 bases between them.

The chain combines TRBV20-1 with TRBJ2-3; D may correspond to TRBD1 or TRBD2 (6 bases each). The CDR3 contains 15 residues. With 5 bases removed from V and 0 bases from J, the gap between germline ends came to 15 bases. CDR1 and CDR2 from the germline V gene are DFQATT and SNEGSKA (reference sequence). CDR3 residues: CSAEAFGGSTDTQYF. For the CDR3, the DNA is TGCAGTGCTGAAGCTTTCGGGGGCAGCACAGATACGCAGTATTTT.

The chain joins TRBV5-1 to TRBJ2-1, with D perhaps TRBD1 (6 bases). From germline, CDR1 is SGHRS and CDR2 YFSETQ. V was trimmed by 2 bases and J by 6 bases, leaving 18 bases between them. The CDR3 has 16 amino acids. The CDR3 is CASSFKQGPISNEQFF. CDR3 bases: TGCGCCAGCAGCTTTAAACAGGGCCCCATCAGCAATGAGCAGTTCTTC.

The chain joins TRBV19 to TRBJ1-4, with TRBD1 matching 7 bases. CDR1 and CDR2 (germline): LNHDA, SQIVND (reference sequence). Trimming at V came to 5 bases and at J to 5 bases, leaving 5 bases not matched to a gene. The CDR3 sequence is 14 residues long. The CDR3 coding sequence is TGTGCCAGTAGTCCGGGACAGCAGAATGAAAAACTGTTTTTT. Its protein is CASSPGQQNEKLFF.

The chain has TRBV5-1 and TRBJ2-1; TRBD1 matches at 10 bases. With V trimmed by 9 bases and J by 2 bases, 5 bases remained unmatched. The germline CDR1 and CDR2 sequences are SGHRS and YFSETQ. This CDR3 region has 14 residues. CDR3 protein: CATATGGAYNEQFF. The CDR3 nucleotides are TGCGCCACCGCGACAGGGGGCGCCTACAATGAGCAGTTCTTC.

The genes are TRBV20-1 and TRBJ1-5; D ambiguous. The length of the CDR3 is 15 residues. Germline V lookup: CDR1 DFQATT, CDR2 SNEGSKA (reference sequence). Trimming pared 0 bases from V and 0 bases from J, leaving 9 bases between. The DNA of the CDR3 is TGCAGTGCTAGAGATAGACACGTTAGCAATCAGCCCCAGCATTTT. It specifies CSARDRHVSNQPQHF.

V and J are TRBV6-1 and TRBJ2-3, with D maybe TRBD2 (6 bases). V lost 6 bases, J lost 3 bases, and 13 bases lay in between. CDR1 MNHNS and CDR2 SASEGT come from the germline V gene. CDR3 length: 14 amino acids. For the CDR3, the DNA is TGTGCCAGCAGCCCGGGACTTCTAACAGATACGCAGTATTTT. Its translation is CASSPGLLTDTQYF.

There are a few counts of this clonotype. This chain joins TRBV20-1 and TRBJ2-3, with 16 bases lining up with TRBD2. The CDR3 is made up of 20 amino acids. From germline, CDR1 is DFQATT and CDR2 SNEGSKA (reference sequence). The junction had 12 bases not matched to a gene; V was cut back by 3 bases and J by 0 bases. This CDR3 is CSARLPGLAGGVTSTDTQYF. DNA for the CDR3: TGCAGTGCTAGGTTACCGGGACTAGCGGGGGGGGTTACTAGCACAGATACGCAGTATTTT.

The rearrangement links TRBV10-3 to TRBJ2-7; 9 positions agree with TRBD1. The CDR3 runs to 15 residues. The germline V gene has CDR1 ENHRY and CDR2 SYGVKD. The V segment lost 4 bases and the J segment 7 bases; nucleotides outside the gene matches: 11. The CDR3 nucleotides read TGTGCCATCAGTGCTGGGACAGGGTCCCCGAGGGAGCAGTACTTC. It yields the protein CAISAGTGSPREQYF.

V usage is TRBV6-1 and J usage is TRBJ1-6, with D hard to call. This CDR3 comprises 15 residues. V was clipped by 7 bases and J by 1 base, with 11 bases between them. Germline V gives CDR1 MNHNS, CDR2 SASEGT. CDR3 in DNA: TGTGCCAGCATCCCGCGGAGTTCCTATAATTCACCCCTCCACTTT. Translated: CASIPRSSYNSPLHF.

This clonotype was counted only a few times. This chain connects TRBV29-1 to TRBJ2-6, with D hard to call. The CDR3 has 14 amino acids. The germline gives CDR1 SQVTM, CDR2 ANQGSEA. V shed 5 bases and J shed 0 bases, with 8 bases lying between them. The CDR3, as DNA: TGCAGCGTTACCCCCCACTCTGGGGCCAACGTCCTGACTTTC. It is translated as CSVTPHSGANVLTF.

The gene calls are TRBV19 and TRBJ2-7, with a tentative D call TRBD1 (5 bases). Germline loops: CDR1 LNHDA, CDR2 SQIVND (reference sequence). CDR3 size: 11 residues. The ends were cut back, 5 bases at V and 7 bases at J, with 9 bases in the middle. CDR3 in DNA: TGTGCCAGTAGTGCAGGGCATGAGCAGTACTTC. This encodes CASSAGHEQYF.

This CDR3 is CSARGVAAGQETQYF. The CDR3 bases are TGCAGTGCCCGCGGAGTAGCTGCGGGGCAAGAGACCCAGTACTTC. This chain joins TRBV20-1 and TRBJ2-5; the D gene is possibly TRBD2 (6 bases). V was trimmed by 6 bases and J by 2 bases, leaving 19 bases between them. The CDR3 totals 15 residues. Germline loops: CDR1 DFQATT, CDR2 SNEGSKA (reference sequence).

The genes are TRBV6-5 and TRBJ1-2; weak D call: TRBD1 (5 bases). The V and J ends lost 3 bases and 7 bases respectively, with 12 bases between them. The CDR3 consists of 13 residues. The germline V gene encodes CDR1 MNHEY and CDR2 SVGAGI. CDR3 loop: CASSYPGSGGYTF. The CDR3 DNA sequence: TGTGCCAGCAGTTATCCAGGGTCTGGTGGCTACACCTTC.

This clonotype came up a few times. This chain uses TRBV20-1 with TRBJ2-1; 9 bases map to TRBD2. The CDR3 has 16 amino acids. Germline loops: CDR1 DFQATT, CDR2 SNEGSKA (reference sequence). V lost 6 bases and J lost 7; bases outside the gene matches: 16. The DNA of the CDR3 is TGCAGTGCCCCAGGTCCGCGGGGGGGCCTTAATAATGAGCAGTTCTTC. Amino acid sequence: CSAPGPRGGLNNEQFF.

The chain employs TRBV11-3 and TRBJ2-3, with 13 bases aligning to TRBD2. V lost 5 bases and J lost 2; bases outside the gene matches: 10. There are 18 residues in the CDR3. Germline CDR1 is SGHNT and CDR2 is YENEEA. CDR3 sequence: CASSHRTSGGAVTDTQYF. CDR3 coding DNA: TGTGCCAGCAGCCACCGAACTAGCGGGGGGGCCGTCACAGATACGCAGTATTTT.

The chain recombines TRBV5-4 with TRBJ2-3; 8 nucleotides match TRBD2. The germline gives CDR1 SGHNT, CDR2 YYREEE (reference sequence). The CDR3 consists of 15 residues. V lost 4 bases to trimming and J lost 4 bases; unmatched junction nucleotides: 8. This CDR3 is CASSPRLARADTQYF. DNA for the CDR3: TGTGCCAGCAGCCCCAGACTAGCGAGGGCAGATACGCAGTATTTT.

CDR3 residues: CSVGASTGRTEGYTF. The CDR3 DNA follows: TGCAGCGTTGGAGCTTCGACAGGGAGGACGGAAGGCTACACCTTC. The chain is built from TRBV29-1 and TRBJ1-2; 7 bases agree with TRBD1. This CDR3 is built from 15 residues. V lost 4 bases to trimming and J lost 8 bases; unmatched junction nucleotides: 16. Germline V gene sequence: CDR1 SQVTM, CDR2 ANQGSEA.